This TCR beta chain was sequenced for a study of T cell changes during pregnancy in multiple sclerosis. The CDR3 has 14 residues. V shed 4 bases, J shed 6 bases, and the junction held 6 bases outside the gene matches. Germline V gene sequence: CDR1 LNHNV, CDR2 YYDKDF (reference sequence). Sequencing used immunoSEQ multiplex PCR; TCRdb keeps in-frame clones, though not all of them. Seen here are about 46,000 clones, 90% to 95% observed once, and the top ten hold approximately 4.2%. The specimen was CD8+ T cells from peripheral blood mononuclear cells, collected in the first trimester of pregnancy. This receptor was obtained from a female donor with multiple sclerosis, enrolled in a pregnancy study. This chain links TRBV15 with TRBJ2-1; TRBD2 aligns across 7 bases. In DNA, the CDR3 is TGTGCCACCAGCATACTAGCGACTCTCAATGAGCAGTTCTTC. Protein product: CATSILATLNEQFF.